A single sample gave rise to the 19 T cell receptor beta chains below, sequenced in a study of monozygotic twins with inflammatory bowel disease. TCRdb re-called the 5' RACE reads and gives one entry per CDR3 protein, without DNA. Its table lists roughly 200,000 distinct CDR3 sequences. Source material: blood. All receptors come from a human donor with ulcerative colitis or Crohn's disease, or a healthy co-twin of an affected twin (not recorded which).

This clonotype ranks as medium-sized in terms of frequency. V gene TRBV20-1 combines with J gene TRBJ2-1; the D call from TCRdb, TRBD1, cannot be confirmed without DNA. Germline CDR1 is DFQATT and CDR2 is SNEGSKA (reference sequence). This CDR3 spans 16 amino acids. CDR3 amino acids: CSARDQAGPSYNEQFF.

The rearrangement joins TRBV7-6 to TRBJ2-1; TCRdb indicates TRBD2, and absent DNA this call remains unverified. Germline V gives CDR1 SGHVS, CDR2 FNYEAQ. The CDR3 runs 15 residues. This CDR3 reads CASSRDSPVYNEQFF.

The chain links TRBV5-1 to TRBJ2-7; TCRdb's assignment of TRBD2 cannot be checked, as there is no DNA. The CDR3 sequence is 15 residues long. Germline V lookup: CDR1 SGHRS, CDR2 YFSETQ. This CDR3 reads CASSLLATGSYEQYF.

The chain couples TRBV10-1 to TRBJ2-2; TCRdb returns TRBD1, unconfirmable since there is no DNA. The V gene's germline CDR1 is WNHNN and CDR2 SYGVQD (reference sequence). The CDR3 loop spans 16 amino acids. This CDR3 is CASSELTRGLGGELFF.

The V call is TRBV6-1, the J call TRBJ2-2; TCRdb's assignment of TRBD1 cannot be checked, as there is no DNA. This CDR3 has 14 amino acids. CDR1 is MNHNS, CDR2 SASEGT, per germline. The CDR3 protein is CASLLMGVAGELFF.

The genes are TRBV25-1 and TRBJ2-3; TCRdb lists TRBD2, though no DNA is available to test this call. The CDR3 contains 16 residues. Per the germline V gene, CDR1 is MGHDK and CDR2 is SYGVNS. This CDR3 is CASSLAAGGVGDTQYF.

The CDR3 spells CASSLGGFVPLHF. The J gene is TRBJ1-6, the V gene TRBV7-2; TCRdb calls TRBD1, which cannot be checked without DNA. The CDR3 extends over 13 amino acids. The germline CDR1 and CDR2 sequences are SGHTA and FQGNSA.

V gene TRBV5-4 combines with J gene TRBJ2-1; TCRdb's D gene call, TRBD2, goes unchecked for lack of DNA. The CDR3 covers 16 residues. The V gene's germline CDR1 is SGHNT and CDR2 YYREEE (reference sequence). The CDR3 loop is CASSSEGLARYNEQFF.

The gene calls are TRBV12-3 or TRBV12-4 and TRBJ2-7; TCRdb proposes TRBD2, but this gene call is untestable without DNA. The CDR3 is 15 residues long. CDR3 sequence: CASSTRLANPYEQYF.

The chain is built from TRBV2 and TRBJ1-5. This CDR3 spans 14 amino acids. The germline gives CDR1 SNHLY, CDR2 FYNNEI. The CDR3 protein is CASSGVYSNQPQHF.

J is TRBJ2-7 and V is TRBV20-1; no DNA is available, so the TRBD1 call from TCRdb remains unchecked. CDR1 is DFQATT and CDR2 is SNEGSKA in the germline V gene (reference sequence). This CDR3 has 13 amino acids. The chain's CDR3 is CSADRDRAYEQYF.

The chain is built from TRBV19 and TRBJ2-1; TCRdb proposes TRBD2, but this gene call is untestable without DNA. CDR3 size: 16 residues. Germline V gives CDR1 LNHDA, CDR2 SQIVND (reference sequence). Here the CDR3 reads CASSFIAGFSRNEQFF.

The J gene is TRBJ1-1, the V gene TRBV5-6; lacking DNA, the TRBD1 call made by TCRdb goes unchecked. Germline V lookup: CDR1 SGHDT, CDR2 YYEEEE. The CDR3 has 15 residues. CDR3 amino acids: CASSWTGAPNTEAFF.

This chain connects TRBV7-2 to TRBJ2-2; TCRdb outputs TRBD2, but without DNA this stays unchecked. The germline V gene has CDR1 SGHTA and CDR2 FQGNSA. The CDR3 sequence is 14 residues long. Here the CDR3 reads CASLAVSNTGELFF.

CDR3 amino acids: CASSYGQGELFF. The chain is built from TRBV7-8 and TRBJ2-2; absent DNA, TCRdb's TRBD1 call cannot be checked. This CDR3 region has 12 residues. Per the germline V gene, CDR1 is SGHVS and CDR2 is FQNEAQ.

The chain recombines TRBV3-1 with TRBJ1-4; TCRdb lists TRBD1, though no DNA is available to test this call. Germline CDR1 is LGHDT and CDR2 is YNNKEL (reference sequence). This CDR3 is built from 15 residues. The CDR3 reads CASSPWDSANEKLFF. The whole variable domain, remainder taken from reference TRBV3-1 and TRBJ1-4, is DTAVSQTPKYLVTQMGNDKSIKCEQNLGHDTMYWYKQDSKKFLKIMFSYNNKELIINETVPNRFSPKSPDKAHLNLHINSLELGDSAVYFCASSPWDSANEKLFFGSGTQLSVL.

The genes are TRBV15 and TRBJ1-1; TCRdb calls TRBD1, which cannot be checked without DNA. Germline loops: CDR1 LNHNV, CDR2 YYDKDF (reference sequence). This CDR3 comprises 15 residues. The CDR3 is CATSRDGQANTEAFF.

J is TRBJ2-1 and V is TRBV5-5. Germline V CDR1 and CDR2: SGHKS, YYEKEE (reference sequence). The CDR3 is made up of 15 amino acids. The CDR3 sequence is CASSLQFGAYNEQFF.

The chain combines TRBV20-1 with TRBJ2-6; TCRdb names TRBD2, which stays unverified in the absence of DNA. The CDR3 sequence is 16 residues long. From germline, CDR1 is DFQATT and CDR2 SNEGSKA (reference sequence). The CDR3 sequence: CSASGGGRNRANVLTF.